This section outlines one T cell receptor (beta chain) sequence together with its context. This sample was taken from a study of identical twins. One entry per CDR3 protein, called by TCRdb with MiXCR from the 5' RACE reads. The repertoire holds 700,000 to 950,000 distinct CDR3 sequences, about 12% seen once, with about 1.6% in the top ten. V gave up 1 base and J gave up 0 bases, with 15 bases separating them. The CDR3 spans 18 residues. CDR1 is MNHEY, CDR2 SVGAGI, per germline. Separately, the same data were catalogued under a study of yellow fever vaccine responses in identical twins.

This chain joins TRBV6-5 and TRBJ2-2; tentatively, D is TRBD1 or TRBD2 (6 bases each). The sequenced material came from PBMCs. The receptor comes from a young woman in good health. CDR3 region: CASSYWRDNQPNTGELFF. The DNA of the CDR3 is TGTGCCAGCAGTTACTGGAGGGACAACCAGCCGAACACCGGGGAGCTGTTTTTT.